This T cell receptor (beta chain) was profiled in a study of shared clonotypes between healthy human individuals. The repertoire was sequenced with immunoSEQ multiplex PCR; TCRdb's copy has only in-frame clones and lacks some. The table includes a few million clones, just over 90% detected once. V shed 10 bases and J shed 2 bases, with 20 bases lying between them. CDR1 is MDHEN, CDR2 SYDVKM, per germline. CDR3 length: 15 amino acids. All of the donors resided in Nashville, Tennessee, and each was a Caucasian adult. The sequencing sample was made of naive CD4+ T cells from PBMCs. Subset indicated: CD45RA+ positively selected. This TCR was recovered from a man younger than 30 in good health. Some clones in this sample may be carry-over from other donors' samples. V gene TRBV28 combines with J gene TRBJ1-1, with D perhaps matching TRBD1 (5 bases). Here the CDR3 reads CATHRRQLINTEAFF. The CDR3 DNA reads as TGTGCCACCCACCGGCGACAGCTCATTAACACTGAAGCTTTCTTT.